Below, one TCR beta chain is given with its context. The data were obtained in a study of blood T cell repertoires in COVID-19. Germline CDR1 and CDR2: SGHVS and FNYEAQ. CDR3 size: 13 residues. Trimming removed 4 bases from V and 11 bases from J; junction bases left unmatched: 9. Clones were sequenced by immunoSEQ multiplex PCR, and TCRdb holds only the in-frame ones, with some missing. Of roughly 230,000 clones listed, roughly 84% are singletons. This chain links TRBV7-6 with TRBJ1-2, with 8 bases aligning to TRBD1. Sequencing was done on a sample of PBMCs or T cells enriched from blood (not recorded which). This receptor was identified in a man aged 30 to 45 in a cohort exposed to, infected with or recovered from COVID-19 (not recorded which). The CDR3 DNA sequence: TGTGCCAGCAGCTCCGACAGGGGAGTAGGGTACACCTTC. Encoded protein: CASSSDRGVGYTF.